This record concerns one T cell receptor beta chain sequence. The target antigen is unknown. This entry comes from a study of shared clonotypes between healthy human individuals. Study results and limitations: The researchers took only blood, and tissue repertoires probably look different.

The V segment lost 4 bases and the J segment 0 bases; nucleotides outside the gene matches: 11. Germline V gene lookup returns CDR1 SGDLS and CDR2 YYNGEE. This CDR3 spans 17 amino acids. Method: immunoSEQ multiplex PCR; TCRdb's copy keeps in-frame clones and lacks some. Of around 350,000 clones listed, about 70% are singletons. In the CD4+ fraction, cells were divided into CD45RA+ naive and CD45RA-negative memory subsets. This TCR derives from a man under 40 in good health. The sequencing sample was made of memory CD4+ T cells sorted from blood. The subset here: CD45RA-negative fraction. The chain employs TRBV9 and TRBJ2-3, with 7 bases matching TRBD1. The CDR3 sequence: CASSLGEQGKSTDTQYF. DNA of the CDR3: TGTGCCAGCAGCCTCGGGGAACAGGGGAAGAGCACAGATACGCAGTATTTT.